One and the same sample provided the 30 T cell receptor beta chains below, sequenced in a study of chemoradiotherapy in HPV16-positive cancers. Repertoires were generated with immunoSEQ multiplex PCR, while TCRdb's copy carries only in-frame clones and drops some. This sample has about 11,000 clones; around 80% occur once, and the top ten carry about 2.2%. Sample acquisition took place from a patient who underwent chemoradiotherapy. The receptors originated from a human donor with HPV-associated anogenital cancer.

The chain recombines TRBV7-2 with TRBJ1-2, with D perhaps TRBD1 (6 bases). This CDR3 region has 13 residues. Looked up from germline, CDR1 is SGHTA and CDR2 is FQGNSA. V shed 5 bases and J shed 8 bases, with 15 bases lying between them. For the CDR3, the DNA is TGTGCCAGCAGCCCCGCGGGGGGCATAGGCTACACCTTC. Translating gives CASSPAGGIGYTF.

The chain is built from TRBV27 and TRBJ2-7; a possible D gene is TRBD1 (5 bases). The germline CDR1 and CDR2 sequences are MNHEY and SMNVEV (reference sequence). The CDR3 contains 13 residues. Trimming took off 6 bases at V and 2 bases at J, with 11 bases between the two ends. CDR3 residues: CASSQGAPYEQYF. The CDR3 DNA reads TGTGCCAGCAGCCAAGGGGCACCCTACGAGCAGTACTTC.

CDR3 residues: CASSLQQTGANEKLFF. CDR3 nucleotides: TGTGCCAGCAGCCTACAACAGACAGGGGCTAATGAAAAACTGTTTTTT. The chain couples TRBV4-2 to TRBJ1-4, with 8 bases matching TRBD1. The CDR3 loop spans 16 amino acids. Trimming removed 4 bases from V and 3 bases from J; junction bases left unmatched: 7. CDR1 and CDR2 from the germline V gene are LGHNA and YNFKEQ.

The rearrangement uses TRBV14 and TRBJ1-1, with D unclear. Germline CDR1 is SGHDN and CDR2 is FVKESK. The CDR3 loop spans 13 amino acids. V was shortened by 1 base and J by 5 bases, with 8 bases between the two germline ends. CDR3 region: CASSQGSPTEAFF. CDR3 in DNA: TGTGCCAGCAGCCAAGGTAGCCCAACTGAAGCTTTCTTT.

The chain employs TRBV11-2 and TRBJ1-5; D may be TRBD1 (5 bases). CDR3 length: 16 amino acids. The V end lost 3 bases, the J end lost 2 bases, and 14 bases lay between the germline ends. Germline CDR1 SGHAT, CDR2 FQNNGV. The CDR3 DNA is TGTGCCAGCAGCTTTAAGGGGCCCAAACGCAATCAGCCCCAGCATTTT. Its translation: CASSFKGPKRNQPQHF.

The CDR3, as DNA: TGTGCCAGCAGCGTCTCGGGGGGCCCCAATTCACCCCTCCACTTT. It encodes CASSVSGGPNSPLHF. This chain uses TRBV9 with TRBJ1-6; weak D call: TRBD1 (6 bases). Deletions cut 2 bases from V and 7 bases from J, with 13 bases between. Germline CDR1 reads SGDLS; CDR2 reads YYNGEE. The CDR3 has 15 residues.

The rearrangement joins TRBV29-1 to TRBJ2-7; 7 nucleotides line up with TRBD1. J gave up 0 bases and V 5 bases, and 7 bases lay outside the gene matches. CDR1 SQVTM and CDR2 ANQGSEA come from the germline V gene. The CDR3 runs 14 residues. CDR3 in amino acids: CSVTGTGVSYEQYF. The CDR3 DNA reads TGCAGCGTTACCGGAACAGGGGTCTCCTACGAGCAGTACTTC.

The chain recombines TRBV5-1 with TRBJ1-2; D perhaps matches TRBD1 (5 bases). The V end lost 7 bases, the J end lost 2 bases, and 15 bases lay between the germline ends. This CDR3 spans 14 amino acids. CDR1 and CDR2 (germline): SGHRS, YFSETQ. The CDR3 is CASSRGRVNYGYTF. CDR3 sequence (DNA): TGCGCCAGCTCCCGAGGCAGGGTCAACTATGGCTACACCTTC.

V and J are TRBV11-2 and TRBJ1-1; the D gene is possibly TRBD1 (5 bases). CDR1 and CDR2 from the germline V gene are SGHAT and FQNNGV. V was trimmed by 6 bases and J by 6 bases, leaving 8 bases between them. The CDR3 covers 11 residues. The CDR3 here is CASSEGAEAFF. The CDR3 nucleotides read TGTGCCAGCAGTGAAGGGGCTGAAGCTTTCTTT.

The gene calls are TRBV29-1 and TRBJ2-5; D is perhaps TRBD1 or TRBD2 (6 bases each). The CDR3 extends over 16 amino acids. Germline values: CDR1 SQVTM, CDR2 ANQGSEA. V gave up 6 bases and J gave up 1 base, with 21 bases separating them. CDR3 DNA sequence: TGCAGCGTAGGAGGGGGGCGGGGCCTCCCCCAAGAGACCCAGTACTTC. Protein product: CSVGGGRGLPQETQYF.

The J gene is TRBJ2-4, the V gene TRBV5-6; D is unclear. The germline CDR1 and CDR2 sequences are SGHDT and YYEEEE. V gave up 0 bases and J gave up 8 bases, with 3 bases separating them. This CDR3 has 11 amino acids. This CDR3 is CASSLGYIQYF. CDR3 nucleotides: TGTGCCAGCAGCTTGGGTTACATTCAGTACTTC. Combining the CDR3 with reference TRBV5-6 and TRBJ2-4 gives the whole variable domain DAGVTQSPTHLIKTRGQQVTLRCSPKSGHDTVSWYQQALGQGPQFIFQYYEEEERQRGNFPDRFSGHQFPNYSSELNVNALLLGDSALYLCASSLGYIQYFGAGTRLSVL.

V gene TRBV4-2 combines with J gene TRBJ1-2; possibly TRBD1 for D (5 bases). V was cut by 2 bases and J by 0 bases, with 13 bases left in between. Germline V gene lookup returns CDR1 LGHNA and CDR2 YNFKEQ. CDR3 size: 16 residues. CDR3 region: CASSQSLTETNYGYTF. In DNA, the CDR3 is TGTGCCAGCAGCCAATCCCTGACAGAGACTAACTATGGCTACACCTTC.

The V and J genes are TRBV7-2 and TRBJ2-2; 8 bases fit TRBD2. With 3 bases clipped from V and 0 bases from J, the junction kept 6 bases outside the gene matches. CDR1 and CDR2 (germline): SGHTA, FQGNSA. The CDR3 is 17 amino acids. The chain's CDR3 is CASSFGGGRSNTGELFF. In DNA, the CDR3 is TGTGCCAGCAGCTTCGGGGGGGGACGATCGAACACCGGGGAGCTGTTTTTT.

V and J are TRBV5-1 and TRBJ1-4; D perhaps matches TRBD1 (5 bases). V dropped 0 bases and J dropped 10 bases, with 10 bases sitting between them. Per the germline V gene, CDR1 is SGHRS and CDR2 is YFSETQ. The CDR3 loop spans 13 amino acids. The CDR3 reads CASSLESGGKLFF. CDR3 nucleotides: TGCGCCAGCAGCTTGGAATCCGGGGGAAAACTGTTTTTT.

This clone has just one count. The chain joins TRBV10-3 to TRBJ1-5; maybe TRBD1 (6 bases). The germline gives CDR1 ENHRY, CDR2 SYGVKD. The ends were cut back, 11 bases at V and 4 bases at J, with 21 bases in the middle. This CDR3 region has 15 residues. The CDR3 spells CAVGRGEGANQPQHF. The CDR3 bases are TGTGCCGTGGGGAGGGGGGAAGGGGCAAATCAGCCCCAGCATTTT.

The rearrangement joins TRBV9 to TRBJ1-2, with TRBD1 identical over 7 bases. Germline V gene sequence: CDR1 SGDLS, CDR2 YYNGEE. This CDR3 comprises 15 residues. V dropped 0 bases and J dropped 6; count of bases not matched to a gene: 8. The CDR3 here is CASSVDRQGPNGYTF. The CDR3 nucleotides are TGTGCCAGCAGCGTAGATCGACAGGGCCCCAATGGCTACACCTTC.

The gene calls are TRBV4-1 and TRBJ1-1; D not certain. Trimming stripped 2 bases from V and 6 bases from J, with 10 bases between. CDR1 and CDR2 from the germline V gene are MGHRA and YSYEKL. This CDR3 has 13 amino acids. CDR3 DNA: TGCGCCAGCAGCCAACTAGATGAAGCTGAAGCTTTCTTT. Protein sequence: CASSQLDEAEAFF.

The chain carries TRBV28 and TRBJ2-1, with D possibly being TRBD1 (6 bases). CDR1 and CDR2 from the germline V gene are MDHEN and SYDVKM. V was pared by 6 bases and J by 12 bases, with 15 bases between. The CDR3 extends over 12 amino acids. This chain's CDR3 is CASRTGLGGQFF. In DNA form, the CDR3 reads TGTGCCAGCAGAACAGGGTTGGGTGGGCAGTTCTTC. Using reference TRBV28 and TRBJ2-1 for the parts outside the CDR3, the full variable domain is DVKVTQSSRYLVKRTGEKVFLECVQDMDHENMFWYRQDPGLGLRLIYFSYDVKMKEKGDIPEGYSVSREKKERFSLILESASTNQTSMYLCASRTGLGGQFFGPGTRLTVL.

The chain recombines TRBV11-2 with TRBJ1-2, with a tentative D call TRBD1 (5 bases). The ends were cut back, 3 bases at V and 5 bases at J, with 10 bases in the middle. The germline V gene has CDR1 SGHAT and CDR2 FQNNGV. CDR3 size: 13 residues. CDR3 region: CASSLSGKYGYTF. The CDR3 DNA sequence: TGTGCCAGCAGCTTGTCAGGGAAATATGGCTACACCTTC. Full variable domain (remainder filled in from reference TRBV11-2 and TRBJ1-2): EAGVAQSPRYKIIEKRQSVAFWCNPISGHATLYWYQQILGQGPKLLIQFQNNGVVDDSQLPKDRFSAERLKGVDSTLKIQPAKLEDSAVYLCASSLSGKYGYTFGSGTRLTVV.

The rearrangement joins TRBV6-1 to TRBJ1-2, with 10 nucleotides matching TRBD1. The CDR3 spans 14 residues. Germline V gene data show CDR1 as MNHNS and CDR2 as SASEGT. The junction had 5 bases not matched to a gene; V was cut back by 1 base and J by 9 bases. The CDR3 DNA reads TGTGCCAGCAGTGAAGGCGGGACAGGGGAAAGCTACACCTTC. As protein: CASSEGGTGESYTF.

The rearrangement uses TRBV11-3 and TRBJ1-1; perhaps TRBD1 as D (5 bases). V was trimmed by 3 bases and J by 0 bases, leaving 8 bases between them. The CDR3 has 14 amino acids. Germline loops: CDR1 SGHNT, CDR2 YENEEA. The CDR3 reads CASSLGPVNTEAFF. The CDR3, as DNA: TGTGCCAGCAGCTTGGGACCGGTGAACACTGAAGCTTTCTTT.

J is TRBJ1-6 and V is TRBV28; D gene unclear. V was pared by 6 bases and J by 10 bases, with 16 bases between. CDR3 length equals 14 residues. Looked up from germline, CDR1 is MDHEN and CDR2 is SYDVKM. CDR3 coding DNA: TGTGCCAGCAGCAACAGAGGGTTGGTCTCACCCCTCCACTTT. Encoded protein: CASSNRGLVSPLHF.

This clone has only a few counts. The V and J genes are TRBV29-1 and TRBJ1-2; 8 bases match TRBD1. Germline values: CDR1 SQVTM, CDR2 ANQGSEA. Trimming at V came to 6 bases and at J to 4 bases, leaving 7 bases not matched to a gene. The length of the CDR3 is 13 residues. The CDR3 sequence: CSVDDRGPYGYTF. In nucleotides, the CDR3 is TGCAGCGTCGACGACAGGGGCCCCTATGGCTACACCTTC.

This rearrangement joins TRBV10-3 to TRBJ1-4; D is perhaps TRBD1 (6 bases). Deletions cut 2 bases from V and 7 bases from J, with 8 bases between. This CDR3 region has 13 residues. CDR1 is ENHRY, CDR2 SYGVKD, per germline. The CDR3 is CAISEGGREKLFF. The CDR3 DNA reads TGTGCCATCAGTGAGGGGGGGCGTGAAAAACTGTTTTTT.

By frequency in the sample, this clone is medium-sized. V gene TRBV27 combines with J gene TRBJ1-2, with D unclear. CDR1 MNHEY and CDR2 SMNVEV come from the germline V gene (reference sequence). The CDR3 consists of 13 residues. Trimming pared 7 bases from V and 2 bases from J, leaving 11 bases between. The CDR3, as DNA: TGTGCCAGCAAGGACGGAAGAAACTATGGCTACACCTTC. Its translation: CASKDGRNYGYTF.

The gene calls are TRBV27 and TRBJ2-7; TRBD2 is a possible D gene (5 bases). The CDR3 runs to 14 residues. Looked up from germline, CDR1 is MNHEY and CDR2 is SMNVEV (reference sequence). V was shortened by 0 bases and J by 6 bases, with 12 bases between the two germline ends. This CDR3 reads CASSLSGIRIEQYF. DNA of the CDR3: TGTGCCAGCAGTTTATCCGGGATCCGGATCGAGCAGTACTTC.

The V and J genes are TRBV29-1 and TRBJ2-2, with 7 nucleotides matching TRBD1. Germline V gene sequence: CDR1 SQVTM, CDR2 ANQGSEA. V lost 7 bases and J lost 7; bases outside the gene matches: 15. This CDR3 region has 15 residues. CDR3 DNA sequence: TGCAGCGCACCTGACCCGACAGGGTATGGCGGGGAGCTGTTTTTT. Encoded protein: CSAPDPTGYGGELFF.

CDR3 DNA: TGTGCCAGCAGCCCCACCGGGGGCGAGCAGTACTTC. This codes for CASSPTGGEQYF. This chain joins TRBV7-8 and TRBJ2-7; possible D gene TRBD2, 6 bases. Looked up from germline, CDR1 is SGHVS and CDR2 is FQNEAQ. Trimming took 5 bases from V and 6 from J, leaving 11 bases between them. This CDR3 contains 12 residues.

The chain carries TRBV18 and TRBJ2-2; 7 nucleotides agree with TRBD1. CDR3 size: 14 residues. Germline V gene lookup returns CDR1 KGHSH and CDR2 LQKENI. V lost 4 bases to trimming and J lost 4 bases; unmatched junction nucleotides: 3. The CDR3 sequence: CASSLQGTTGELFF. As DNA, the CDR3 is TGTGCCAGCTCACTACAGGGGACCACCGGGGAGCTGTTTTTT.

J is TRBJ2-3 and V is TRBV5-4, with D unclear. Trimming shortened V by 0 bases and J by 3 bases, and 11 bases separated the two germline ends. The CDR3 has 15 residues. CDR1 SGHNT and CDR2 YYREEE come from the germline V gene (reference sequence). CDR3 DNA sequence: TGTGCCAGCAGCTTGGTACAGCTCGAAACAGATACGCAGTATTTT. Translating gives CASSLVQLETDTQYF.